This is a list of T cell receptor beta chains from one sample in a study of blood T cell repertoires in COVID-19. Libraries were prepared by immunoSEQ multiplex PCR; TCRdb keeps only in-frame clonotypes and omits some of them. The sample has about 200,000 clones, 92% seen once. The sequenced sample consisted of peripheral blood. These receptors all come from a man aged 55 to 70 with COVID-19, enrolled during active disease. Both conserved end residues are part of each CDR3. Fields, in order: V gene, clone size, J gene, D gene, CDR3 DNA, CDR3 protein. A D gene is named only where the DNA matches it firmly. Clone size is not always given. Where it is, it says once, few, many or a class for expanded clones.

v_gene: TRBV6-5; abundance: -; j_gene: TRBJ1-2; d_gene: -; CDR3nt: TGTGCCAGCAGGGACAGCTCCTATGGCTACACCTTC; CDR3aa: CASRDSSYGYTF
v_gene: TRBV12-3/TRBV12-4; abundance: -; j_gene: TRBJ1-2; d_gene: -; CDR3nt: TGTGCCAGCACCCCGGGACACACCTATGGCTACACCTTC; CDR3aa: CASTPGHTYGYTF
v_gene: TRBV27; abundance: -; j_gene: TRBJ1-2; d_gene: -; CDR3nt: TGTGCCAGCAGTCAGCACAGGGCCCCCTATGGCTACACCTTC; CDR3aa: CASSQHRAPYGYTF
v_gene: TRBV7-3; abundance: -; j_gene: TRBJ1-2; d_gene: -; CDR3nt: TGTGCCAGCAGCTTAATCGAGGAATCGGGGGGGAAAACCTATGGCTACACCTTC; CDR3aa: CASSLIEESGGKTYGYTF
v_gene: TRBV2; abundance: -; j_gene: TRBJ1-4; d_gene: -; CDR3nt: TGTGCCAGCAGTGCGGGGGGGGTCCGGGAAAAACTGTTTTTT; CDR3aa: CASSAGGVREKLFF
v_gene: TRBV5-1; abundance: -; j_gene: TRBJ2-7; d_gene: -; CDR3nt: TGCGCCAGCAGCGTTACAGGGCACGAGCAGTACTTC; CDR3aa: CASSVTGHEQYF
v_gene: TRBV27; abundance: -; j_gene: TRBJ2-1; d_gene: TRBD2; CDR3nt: TGTGCCAGCAGCCCCACCGGGACTAGAATGGCCAATGAGCAGTTCTTC; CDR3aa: CASSPTGTRMANEQFF
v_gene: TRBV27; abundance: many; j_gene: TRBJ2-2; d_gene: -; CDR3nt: TGTGCCAGCAGTAGGGGACTTACGAACACCGGGGAGCTGTTTTTT; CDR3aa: CASSRGLTNTGELFF
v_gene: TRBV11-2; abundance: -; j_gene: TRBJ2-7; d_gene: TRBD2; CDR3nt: TGTGCCAGCAGCGAGCTGCTAGCGGGATCGGTATTCTACGAGCAGTACTTC; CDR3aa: CASSELLAGSVFYEQYF
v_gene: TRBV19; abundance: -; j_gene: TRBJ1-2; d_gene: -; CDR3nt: TGTGCCAGCATTCTCCCAACTTTGTATGGCTACACCTTC; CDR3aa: CASILPTLYGYTF
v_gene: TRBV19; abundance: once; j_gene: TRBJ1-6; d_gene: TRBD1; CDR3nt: TGTGCCAGTAGTCTGGATGACAGGGTGAATTCACCCCTCCACTTT; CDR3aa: CASSLDDRVNSPLHF
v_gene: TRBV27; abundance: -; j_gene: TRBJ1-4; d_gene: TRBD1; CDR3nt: TGTGCCAGCAGTCCAGGGGGTTCAACTAATGAAAAACTGTTTTTT; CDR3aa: CASSPGGSTNEKLFF
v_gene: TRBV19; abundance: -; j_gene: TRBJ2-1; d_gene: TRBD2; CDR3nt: TGTGCCAGTAGTACGACGAGCGGGAGGGCCTACAATGAGCAGTTCTTC; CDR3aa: CASSTTSGRAYNEQFF
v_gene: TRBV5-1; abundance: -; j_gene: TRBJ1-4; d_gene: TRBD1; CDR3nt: TGCGCCAGCAGCTGGGGGGGACAGGGCCCTAATGAAAAACTGTTTTTT; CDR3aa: CASSWGGQGPNEKLFF
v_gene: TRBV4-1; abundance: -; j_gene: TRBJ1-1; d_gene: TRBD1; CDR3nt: TGCGCCAGCAGCCAGGGACAGGTGCCCACTGAAGCTTTCTTT; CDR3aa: CASSQGQVPTEAFF
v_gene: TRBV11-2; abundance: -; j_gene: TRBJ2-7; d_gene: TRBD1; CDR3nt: TGTGCCAGCAGCTTGGACAGGGGCCGTACGAAGCAGTACTTC; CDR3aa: CASSLDRGRTKQYF
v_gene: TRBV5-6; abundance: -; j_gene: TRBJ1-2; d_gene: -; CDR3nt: TGTGCCAGCAGCTTAGGAAGTGTGGGCGCTAACTATGGCTACACCTTC; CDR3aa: CASSLGSVGANYGYTF
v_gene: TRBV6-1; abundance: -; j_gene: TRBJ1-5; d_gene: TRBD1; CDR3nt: TGTGCCAGCAGTGAACGGGGGACAGACAATCAGCCCCAGCATTTT; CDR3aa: CASSERGTDNQPQHF
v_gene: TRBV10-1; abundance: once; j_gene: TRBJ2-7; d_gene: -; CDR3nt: TGCGCCAGCAGTGGAGGGTCCCCCTACGAGCAGTACTTC; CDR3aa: CASSGGSPYEQYF
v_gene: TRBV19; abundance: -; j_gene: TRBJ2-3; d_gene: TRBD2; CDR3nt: TGTGCCAGTAGTATATTTCGTGGACTAGCGAGAATCACAGATACGCAGTATTTT; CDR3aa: CASSIFRGLARITDTQYF
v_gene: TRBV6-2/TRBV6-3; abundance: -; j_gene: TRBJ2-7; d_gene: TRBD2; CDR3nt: TGTGCCAGCAGTTACACTAGCGGGAGGTTTTACTTC; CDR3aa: CASSYTSGRFYF